The 9 T cell receptor beta chains listed next were all sequenced from one sample in a study of T cell responses to AZD1222 COVID-19 vaccine (dated by TCRdb to the early 2020s). The sample's time point label is to be understood as: baseline before first vaccination. The library was made by the immunoSEQ multiplex PCR assay. Not all clones reach the TCRdb copy of this immuneACCESS table, which keeps in-frame sequences only. Checked studies attribute under half of the gap to unresolved V genes and leave the rest unexplained. Recorded for this sample are 90,000 to 150,000 clones; 70% to 90% of them occurred a single time. The ten largest account for 7% to 8.5% of the sample. Sequences were derived from peripheral blood, sampled on day 0 of AZD1222 vaccination. The receptors were gathered from an adult in good health.

In its sample, this clone was seen once. The rearrangement joins TRBV6-6 to TRBJ1-2; 7 nucleotides agree with TRBD1. Germline V gene sequence: CDR1 MNHNY, CDR2 SVGAGI (reference sequence). The trim removed 7 bases at V and 4 bases at J, leaving 6 bases unmatched. The CDR3 contains 13 residues. The CDR3 loop is CASTPGTVYGYTF. DNA for the CDR3: TGTGCCAGCACCCCAGGGACAGTCTATGGCTACACCTTC.

J is TRBJ1-3 and V is TRBV5-1, with D unresolved. In germline, CDR1 is SGHRS, CDR2 YFSETQ. The CDR3 is made up of 17 amino acids. V lost 1 base, J lost 0 bases, and 14 bases lay in between. Here the CDR3 reads CASSLSRSLASGNTIYF. The DNA of the CDR3 is TGCGCCAGCAGCTTGTCCCGAAGCCTTGCCTCTGGAAACACCATATATTTT.

This clone occurred once. This chain uses TRBV5-1 with TRBJ1-2; a possible D gene is TRBD1 (6 bases). Germline V gene data show CDR1 as SGHRS and CDR2 as YFSETQ. With 5 bases removed from V and 8 bases from J, the gap between germline ends came to 22 bases. The CDR3 loop spans 15 amino acids. CDR3 protein: CASRQTGLDMRGYTF. In DNA form, the CDR3 reads TGCGCCAGCAGACAGACAGGTTTGGATATGCGGGGCTACACCTTC. Together with reference TRBV5-1 and TRBJ1-2, the CDR3 gives the full variable domain: KAGVTQTPRYLIKTRGQQVTLSCSPISGHRSVSWYQQTPGQGLQFLFEYFSETQRNKGNFPGRFSGRQFSNSRSEMNVSTLELGDSALYLCASRQTGLDMRGYTFGSGTRLTVV.

The gene calls are TRBV7-3 and TRBJ2-1; no clear D gene. Germline V gene sequence: CDR1 SGHTA, CDR2 FQGTGA. The CDR3 runs to 14 residues. V dropped 5 bases and J dropped 4 bases, with 12 bases sitting between them. CDR3 bases: TGTGCCAGCAGCCCAAACCCTCGATACAATGAGCAGTTCTTC. It yields the protein CASSPNPRYNEQFF.

The V and J genes are TRBV7-3 and TRBJ2-5, with TRBD1 identical over 7 bases. This CDR3 comprises 16 residues. Unmatched junction bases numbered 10, after V lost 5 bases and J lost 1 base. Germline assignment: CDR1 SGHTA and CDR2 FQGTGA. CDR3 nucleotide sequence: TGTGCCAGCAGCACCGGGACAGATGGGGCCCAAGAGACCCAGTACTTC. Protein sequence: CASSTGTDGAQETQYF.

The rearrangement uses TRBV27 and TRBJ1-5; a possible D gene is TRBD1 (5 bases). CDR3 length equals 13 residues. Trimming pared 5 bases from V and 9 bases from J, leaving 14 bases between. Germline-derived CDR1 and CDR2 are MNHEY and SMNVEV (reference sequence). DNA for the CDR3: TGTGCCAGCAGTACAAAGGGGACCCGGCCCCAGCATTTT. As protein: CASSTKGTRPQHF.

J is TRBJ1-1 and V is TRBV3-1 (or the pseudogene TRBV3-2), with D hard to call. With 1 base removed from V and 5 bases from J, the gap between germline ends came to 11 bases. This CDR3 region has 14 residues. Germline lookup yields CDR1 LGHDT and CDR2 YNNKEL (reference sequence). CDR3 sequence reads: CASSQAGPMTEAFF. CDR3 coding DNA: TGTGCCAGCAGCCAAGCTGGGCCGATGACTGAAGCTTTCTTT.

The chain combines TRBV9 with TRBJ2-1, with 8 bases that match TRBD2. This CDR3 contains 18 residues. From germline, CDR1 is SGDLS and CDR2 YYNGEE. The J segment lost 8 bases and the V segment lost 0 bases, leaving 16 bases of the junction unmatched. Here the CDR3 reads CASSVATPTRGGADEQFF. The CDR3 DNA is TGTGCCAGCAGCGTAGCTACACCAACCCGGGGGGGGGCTGATGAGCAGTTCTTC.

This chain joins TRBV27 and TRBJ2-1, with 7 bases fitting TRBD1. The junction had 4 bases not matched to a gene; V was cut back by 5 bases and J by 6 bases. The germline gives CDR1 MNHEY, CDR2 SMNVEV (reference sequence). This CDR3 contains 13 residues. In DNA form, the CDR3 reads TGTGCCAGCAGTATCACAGGGGTCAATGAGCAGTTCTTC. Its protein product is CASSITGVNEQFF.